One T cell receptor (beta chain) is described in this entry. This sample was included in a study of human T cells and chemical hapten exposure. Study in general: Patients received weekly diphenylcyclopropenone doses to the scalp throughout the approximately 23-week study.

TCRdb reprocessed the RACE reads with MiXCR, giving one entry per CDR3 protein. In the table there are about 90,000 distinct CDR3 sequences, approximately 11% of which are singletons. Time point here: patch test 3, about 24 weeks after DPC sensitization. Treatment meaning: therapeutic diphenylcyclopropenone sensitization with weekly scalp DPC. Germline CDR1 MNHNY, CDR2 SVGAGI (reference sequence). This CDR3 contains 18 residues. V lost 5 bases to trimming and J lost 7 bases; unmatched junction nucleotides: 20. The sample in question was whole blood, obtained in connection with sensitization to the hapten diphenylcyclopropenone (DPC). The rearrangement uses TRBV6-6 and TRBJ2-1; 7 positions match TRBD2. The sequence derives from a woman aged 30 to 39 with alopecia areata. Some clones in this sample may be carry-over from other donors' samples. The CDR3 DNA reads TGTGCCAGCAGTGGCGATGGGTTTATAAGCGGGAAACGGAATGAGCAGTTCTTC. This sequence encodes CASSGDGFISGKRNEQFF.